A single sample is the source of the 14 T cell receptor beta chains below, sequenced in a study of OX40 agonist ivuxolimab in advanced cancers. Measured with immunoSEQ multiplex PCR; TCRdb has only the in-frame clones, and not every one. The profile covers 65,000 or so clones, with about four fifths appearing a single time and roughly 4.9% taken by the ten largest. The specimen comprised CD4+ or CD8+ T cells sorted from blood, sampled in a trial of the OX40 agonist ivuxolimab. The receptors were gathered from an adult with an advanced solid tumor such as melanoma, head and neck, liver or kidney cancer.

The gene calls are TRBV10-3 and TRBJ1-3, with TRBD1 matching over 7 bases. The CDR3 loop spans 15 amino acids. J lost 2 bases, V lost 4 bases, and 5 bases had no gene match. Germline CDR1 reads ENHRY; CDR2 reads SYGVKD. The CDR3 bases are TGTGCCATCAGTGGGAGGGGGCGAACTGGAAACACCATATATTTT. As protein: CAISGRGRTGNTIYF.

The rearrangement uses TRBV18 and TRBJ1-2; D not certain. From germline, CDR1 is KGHSH and CDR2 LQKENI. V was trimmed by 2 bases and J by 6 bases, leaving 16 bases between them. The CDR3 consists of 15 residues. CDR3 DNA sequence: TGTGCCAGCTCACCAGGCGATGGGGTCGGGGATGGCTACACCTTC. Protein product: CASSPGDGVGDGYTF.

The J gene is TRBJ2-7, the V gene TRBV7-2; 7 bases map to TRBD2. CDR3 length: 14 residues. V lost 5 bases to trimming and J lost 7 bases; unmatched junction nucleotides: 11. CDR1 is SGHTA and CDR2 is FQGNSA in the germline V gene. CDR3 coding DNA: TGTGCCAGCAGCCTAAGCCCAAGGGAGGGGGAGCAGTACTTC. Translating gives CASSLSPREGEQYF.

This clone was counted only a few times. J is TRBJ1-6 and V is TRBV9; D unresolved. Trimming shortened V by 2 bases and J by 4 bases, and 10 bases separated the two germline ends. The CDR3 is 15 amino acids. Per germline, CDR1 SGDLS and CDR2 YYNGEE. The CDR3 DNA follows: TGTGCCAGCAGCGTCAGCGGAACTTATAATTCACCCCTCCACTTT. It specifies CASSVSGTYNSPLHF.

The chain employs TRBV7-3 and TRBJ2-7, with D possibly being TRBD1 (5 bases). This CDR3 is built from 13 residues. CDR1 and CDR2 (germline): SGHTA, FQGTGA. Between the trimmed V and J ends, which lost 7 bases and 0 bases, there was a span of 10 bases. The DNA of the CDR3 is TGTGCCAGCACAAAAGGGGACTCCTACGAGCAGTACTTC. Residues: CASTKGDSYEQYF.

V and J are TRBV4-2 and TRBJ1-3; 8 bases align to TRBD1. Looked up from germline, CDR1 is LGHNA and CDR2 is YNFKEQ. V lost 5 bases, J lost 7 bases, and 10 bases stayed unmatched. The CDR3 totals 15 residues. As DNA, the CDR3 is TGTGCCAGCAGCGATAGGACAGGGAGTTGGAACACCATATATTTT. Translating it yields CASSDRTGSWNTIYF.

This chain connects TRBV4-2 to TRBJ1-2; the D gene is possibly TRBD1 (6 bases). With 1 base removed from V and 8 bases from J, the gap between germline ends came to 20 bases. Germline CDR1 reads LGHNA; CDR2 reads YNFKEQ. CDR3 length: 16 residues. The CDR3 DNA reads TGTGCCAGCAGCCAAGGGATAGACGGCCAGGGGAGGGGCTACACCTTC. Translating it yields CASSQGIDGQGRGYTF.

This clone has more than one count but fewer than ten. J is TRBJ1-5 and V is TRBV20-1; D is unclear. The V gene's germline CDR1 is DFQATT and CDR2 SNEGSKA (reference sequence). V was shortened by 5 bases and J by 1 base, with 3 bases between the two germline ends. The CDR3 is 11 residues long. For the CDR3, the DNA is TGCAGTGCTCGGAGCAATCAGCCCCAGCATTTT. Its protein is CSARSNQPQHF.

The chain couples TRBV10-3 to TRBJ2-3; the D gene is possibly TRBD1 (6 bases). This CDR3 has 18 amino acids. CDR1 is ENHRY, CDR2 SYGVKD, per germline. Trimming stripped 2 bases from V and 0 bases from J, with 18 bases between. The CDR3 sequence: CAISEHTFQGQSTDTQYF. The CDR3 coding sequence is TGTGCCATCAGTGAGCATACCTTCCAAGGACAGAGCACAGATACGCAGTATTTT.

CDR3 sequence reads: CASSYSFGGNYGYTF. Written as DNA, the CDR3 is TGTGCCAGCAGTTACTCGTTCGGGGGCAACTATGGCTACACCTTC. This chain connects TRBV6-5 to TRBJ1-2, with D possibly matching TRBD1 (6 bases). The length of the CDR3 is 15 residues. The V gene's germline CDR1 is MNHEY and CDR2 SVGAGI. V was shortened by 0 bases and J by 2 bases, with 10 bases between the two germline ends.

The chain is built from TRBV9 and TRBJ1-1; D is unclear. The ends were cut back, 6 bases at V and 0 bases at J, with 9 bases in the middle. This CDR3 spans 13 amino acids. Germline loops: CDR1 SGDLS, CDR2 YYNGEE. The CDR3 region has the DNA TGTGCCAGCACCAAGGTTCTGAACACTGAAGCTTTCTTT. Protein product: CASTKVLNTEAFF.

The chain links TRBV10-3 to TRBJ1-5, with 9 bases lining up with TRBD1. With 10 bases clipped from V and 4 bases from J, the junction kept 2 bases outside the gene matches. There are 12 residues in the CDR3. Germline V gene data show CDR1 as ENHRY and CDR2 as SYGVKD. The CDR3 DNA is TGTGCCACGGGACAGGGAAATCAGCCCCAGCATTTT. Its translation is CATGQGNQPQHF.

The chain couples TRBV18 to TRBJ2-2, with a possible D match to TRBD2 (6 bases). The CDR3 runs 17 residues. The germline gives CDR1 KGHSH, CDR2 LQKENI. The V and J ends lost 2 bases and 7 bases respectively, with 20 bases between them. The CDR3 protein is CASSPRVSGPLSGELFF. Written as DNA, the CDR3 is TGTGCCAGCTCACCAAGGGTTAGCGGTCCGCTGAGCGGGGAGCTGTTTTTT.

The gene calls are TRBV12-2 and TRBJ1-1; no DNA check was done on the table's D call, TRBD1. TRBV12-2 is annotated as a pseudogene. The CDR3 sequence is 16 residues long. DNA for the CDR3: TGTGCAAGTCGCCGAAACCCGGGACAGAAGAACACTGAAGCTTTCTTT. This sequence encodes CASRRNPGQKNTEAFF.